A single sample gave rise to the 16 T cell receptor beta chains below, sequenced in a study of shared clonotypes between healthy human individuals. Libraries were prepared by immunoSEQ multiplex PCR; TCRdb keeps only in-frame clonotypes and omits some of them. The top ten clones hold 0.13% of a sample with some 2,100,000 clones, nearly 97% of them seen once. Material: naive CD4+ T cells sorted from blood. Subset: CD45RA+ positively selected. The receptor set was obtained from a man younger than 30 in good health.

This chain joins TRBV28 and TRBJ2-1, with a tentative D call TRBD2 (5 bases). Trimming left V 8 bases short and J 3 bases short, with 8 bases between. Germline CDR1 reads MDHEN; CDR2 reads SYDVKM. The CDR3 contains 12 residues. CDR3 amino acids: CASQRRYNEQFF. The CDR3 coding sequence is TGTGCCAGCCAGCGGCGCTACAATGAGCAGTTCTTC.

The V call is TRBV2, the J call TRBJ1-2, with no clear D. V lost 1 base and J 7 bases, leaving 10 bases between the germline ends. Germline CDR1 is SNHLY and CDR2 is FYNNEI. This CDR3 has 13 amino acids. The CDR3 DNA reads TGTGCCAGCAGTGAAGACTCGTTTGTTGGCTACACCTTC. Translation: CASSEDSFVGYTF.

To note about this clone: Other DNA sequences from this sample encode an identical CDR3 as well. The gene calls are TRBV5-1 and TRBJ2-1; 14 nucleotides match TRBD2. This CDR3 comprises 16 residues. The germline gives CDR1 SGHRS, CDR2 YFSETQ. J lost 3 bases, V lost 4 bases, and 3 bases had no gene match. CDR3 residues: CASSTGLAGGYNEQFF. CDR3 sequence (DNA): TGCGCCAGCAGCACCGGACTAGCGGGAGGCTACAATGAGCAGTTCTTC.

V and J are TRBV14 and TRBJ1-2, with a possible D match to TRBD1 (5 bases). The germline gives CDR1 SGHDN, CDR2 FVKESK. V was shortened by 0 bases and J by 0 bases, with 11 bases between the two germline ends. The CDR3 is made up of 16 amino acids. The CDR3 region is CASSQERGKANYGYTF. The DNA of the CDR3 is TGTGCCAGCAGCCAAGAAAGGGGAAAAGCTAACTATGGCTACACCTTC.

The chain carries TRBV2 and TRBJ2-7; 9 positions agree with TRBD2. The CDR3 is 17 amino acids. Germline lookup yields CDR1 SNHLY and CDR2 FYNNEI. V shed 5 bases and J 4 bases; nucleotides not matched to a gene: 15. The CDR3 protein is CASSSHGGAGGPYEQYF. The CDR3 coding sequence is TGTGCCAGCAGTTCTCACGGAGGGGCGGGAGGGCCGTACGAGCAGTACTTC.

This chain connects TRBV6-5 to TRBJ2-4; 7 bases fit TRBD1. V trimming: 5 bases; J trimming: 1 base; junction bases outside the gene matches: 5. CDR1 and CDR2 (germline): MNHEY, SVGAGI. The CDR3 is made up of 15 amino acids. Here the CDR3 reads CASSASTGAKNIQYF. The DNA of the CDR3 is TGTGCCAGCAGTGCCTCGACAGGGGCCAAAAACATTCAGTACTTC.

The chain uses TRBV7-3 and TRBJ1-5, with a tentative D call TRBD1 (5 bases). The CDR3 runs to 19 residues. Trimming removed 5 bases at V and 5 bases at J, with 28 bases between. CDR1 and CDR2 from the germline V gene are SGHTA and FQGTGA. The CDR3 DNA sequence: TGTGCCAGCAGCCAAACATTAAGGCGGCAGGGTTCCAAGTATCAGCCCCAGCATTTT. This encodes CASSQTLRRQGSKYQPQHF.

J is TRBJ2-7 and V is TRBV5-1, with 7 positions matching TRBD1. V was pared by 4 bases and J by 4 bases, with 11 bases of the junction left unmatched. CDR3 length equals 15 residues. Germline V CDR1 and CDR2: SGHRS, YFSETQ. The CDR3 is CASSLTGTVPYEQYF. DNA of the CDR3: TGCGCCAGCAGCCTGACCGGGACAGTTCCTTACGAGCAGTACTTC.

The genes are TRBV6-5 and TRBJ2-7; D might be TRBD1 or TRBD2, each matching 6 bases. The CDR3 consists of 13 residues. The V gene lost 8 bases and the J gene lost 6 bases, with 17 bases spanning the gap. The V gene's germline CDR1 is MNHEY and CDR2 SVGAGI. This CDR3 is CASLRKGGREQYF. In nucleotides, the CDR3 is TGTGCCAGCCTCCGGAAGGGGGGCCGCGAGCAGTACTTC.

This clone occurred once. This chain links TRBV4-3 with TRBJ1-6, with 8 bases fitting TRBD1. This CDR3 is 15 amino acids long. The J segment lost 7 bases and the V segment lost 2 bases, leaving 4 bases of the junction unmatched. Germline V gene sequence: CDR1 LGHNA, CDR2 YSLEER. The CDR3 protein is CASSQNDRGNSPLHF. In DNA form, the CDR3 reads TGCGCCAGCAGCCAAAACGACAGGGGAAATTCACCCCTCCACTTT.

V is TRBV29-1 and J is TRBJ1-1; D perhaps matches TRBD1 (5 bases). CDR3 size: 13 residues. V lost 0 bases to trimming and J lost 7 bases, with 12 bases between them. Germline CDR1 reads SQVTM; CDR2 reads ANQGSEA. Here the CDR3 DNA reads TGCAGCGTTGAAGATGTCAGGGAACTTGAAGCTTTCTTT. Translating gives CSVEDVRELEAFF.

In the case of this clone: Other DNA sequences of this sample code for an identical CDR3. V gene TRBV6-5 combines with J gene TRBJ2-1, with D perhaps matching TRBD1 (5 bases). The germline V gene encodes CDR1 MNHEY and CDR2 SVGAGI. The CDR3 contains 13 residues. The V gene lost 2 bases and the J gene lost 7 bases, with 9 bases spanning the gap. This CDR3 reads CASSYPGLNEQFF. CDR3 DNA sequence: TGTGCCAGCAGTTACCCAGGGTTAAATGAGCAGTTCTTC.

This clone was detected only once. J is TRBJ1-4 and V is TRBV30, with no clear D. The germline V gene encodes CDR1 GTSNPN and CDR2 SVGIG (reference sequence). V was clipped by 5 bases and J by 8 bases, with 21 bases between them. This CDR3 is 15 amino acids long. Here the CDR3 reads CAWAREAGEKEKLFF. The CDR3 DNA sequence: TGTGCCTGGGCCAGAGAGGCCGGCGAGAAAGAAAAACTGTTTTTT.

The chain combines TRBV7-9 with TRBJ1-4; D ambiguous. Germline assignment: CDR1 SEHNR and CDR2 FQNEAQ (reference sequence). This CDR3 contains 12 residues. Trimming removed 4 bases at V and 4 bases at J, with 4 bases between. The CDR3 protein is CASSSVNEKLFF. DNA of the CDR3: TGTGCCAGCAGCTCCGTTAATGAAAAACTGTTTTTT.

The chain joins TRBV4-2 to TRBJ1-2; a weak D match, TRBD1 (6 bases). There are 15 residues in the CDR3. Germline V CDR1 and CDR2: LGHNA, YNFKEQ. Between the trimmed V and J ends, which lost 3 bases and 8 bases, there was a span of 19 bases. The CDR3 sequence is CASSQGWDMGRGYTF. The CDR3 DNA reads as TGTGCCAGCAGCCAGGGATGGGACATGGGTCGCGGCTACACCTTC.

This chain uses TRBV6-5 with TRBJ2-2; TRBD1 matches 11 bases. Germline values: CDR1 MNHEY, CDR2 SVGAGI. V trimming: 1 base; J trimming: 6 bases; junction bases outside the gene matches: 1. This CDR3 is 15 amino acids long. The CDR3 region is CASSYWDRGAGELFF. CDR3 DNA: TGTGCCAGCAGTTACTGGGACAGGGGGGCCGGGGAGCTGTTTTTT.